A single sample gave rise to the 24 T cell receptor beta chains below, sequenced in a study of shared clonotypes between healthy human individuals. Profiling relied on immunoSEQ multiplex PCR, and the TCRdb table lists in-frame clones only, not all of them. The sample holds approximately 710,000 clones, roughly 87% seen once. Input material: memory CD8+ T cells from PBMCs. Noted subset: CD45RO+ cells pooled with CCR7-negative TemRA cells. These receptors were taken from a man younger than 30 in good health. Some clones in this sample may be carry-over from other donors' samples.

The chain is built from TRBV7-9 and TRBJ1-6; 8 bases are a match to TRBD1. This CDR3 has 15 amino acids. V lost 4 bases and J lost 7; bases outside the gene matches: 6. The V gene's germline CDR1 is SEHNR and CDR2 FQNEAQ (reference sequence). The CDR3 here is CASSSQGARNSPLHF. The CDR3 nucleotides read TGTGCCAGCAGCTCTCAGGGGGCGCGAAATTCACCCCTCCACTTT.

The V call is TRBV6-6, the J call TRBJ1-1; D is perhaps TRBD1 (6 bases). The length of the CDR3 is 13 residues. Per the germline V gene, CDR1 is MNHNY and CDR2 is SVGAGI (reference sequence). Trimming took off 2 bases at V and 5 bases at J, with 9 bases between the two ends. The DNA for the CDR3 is TGTGCCAGCAGTTACGGGGGGCAGACTGAAGCTTTCTTT. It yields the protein CASSYGGQTEAFF.

This CDR3 is CASSLLRAQNNEQFF. The DNA of the CDR3 is TGTGCCAGCAGCCTCCTCCGGGCGCAGAACAATGAGCAGTTCTTC. The V gene is TRBV27, the J gene TRBJ2-1; D call uncertain. Germline V CDR1 and CDR2: MNHEY, SMNVEV (reference sequence). The CDR3 spans 15 residues. Trimming left V 6 bases short and J 5 bases short, with 17 bases between.

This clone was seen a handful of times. CDR3 loop: CASSLGLAGGQAYEQYF. The CDR3 DNA reads TGTGCCAGCAGCCTCGGACTAGCGGGAGGTCAGGCCTACGAGCAGTACTTC. The rearrangement links TRBV7-9 to TRBJ2-7, with 14 positions matching TRBD2. Germline assignment: CDR1 SEHNR and CDR2 FQNEAQ (reference sequence). V shed 5 bases, J shed 2 bases, and the junction held 8 bases outside the gene matches. The CDR3 is made up of 17 amino acids.

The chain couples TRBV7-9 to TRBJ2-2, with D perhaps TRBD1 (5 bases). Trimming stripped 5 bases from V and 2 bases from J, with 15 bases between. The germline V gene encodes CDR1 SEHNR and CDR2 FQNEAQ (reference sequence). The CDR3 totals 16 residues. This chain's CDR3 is CASSLRDRLNTGELFF. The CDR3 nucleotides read TGTGCCAGCAGCCTGAGAGACAGACTTAACACCGGGGAGCTGTTTTTT.

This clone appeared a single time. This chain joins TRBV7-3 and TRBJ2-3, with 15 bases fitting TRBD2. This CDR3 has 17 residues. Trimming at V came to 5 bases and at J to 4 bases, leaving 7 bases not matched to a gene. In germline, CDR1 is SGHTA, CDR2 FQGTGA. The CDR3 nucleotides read TGTGCCAGCAGCCCCTCCGGACTAGCGGGAGGGTCAGATACGCAGTATTTT. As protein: CASSPSGLAGGSDTQYF.

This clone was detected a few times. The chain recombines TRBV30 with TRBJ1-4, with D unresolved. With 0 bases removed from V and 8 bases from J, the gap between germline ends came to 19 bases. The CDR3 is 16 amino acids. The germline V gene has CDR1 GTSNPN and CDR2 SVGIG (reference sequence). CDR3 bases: TGTGCCTGGAGTGTCCCCGGGCGCAGGCTCGGGGAAAAACTGTTTTTT. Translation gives CAWSVPGRRLGEKLFF.

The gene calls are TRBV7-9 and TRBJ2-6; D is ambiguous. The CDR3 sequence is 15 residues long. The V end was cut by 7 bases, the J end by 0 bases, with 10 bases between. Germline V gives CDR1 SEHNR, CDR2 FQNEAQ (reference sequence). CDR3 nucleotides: TGTGCCAGCATCAGCCAACTCTCTGGGGCCAACGTCCTGACTTTC. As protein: CASISQLSGANVLTF.

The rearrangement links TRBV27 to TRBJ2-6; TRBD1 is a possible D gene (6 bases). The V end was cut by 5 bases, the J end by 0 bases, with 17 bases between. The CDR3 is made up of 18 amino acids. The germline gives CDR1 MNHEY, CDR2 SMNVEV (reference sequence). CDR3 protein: CASSITTGLGSGANVLTF. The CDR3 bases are TGTGCCAGCAGTATTACGACAGGCCTTGGCTCTGGGGCCAACGTCCTGACTTTC.

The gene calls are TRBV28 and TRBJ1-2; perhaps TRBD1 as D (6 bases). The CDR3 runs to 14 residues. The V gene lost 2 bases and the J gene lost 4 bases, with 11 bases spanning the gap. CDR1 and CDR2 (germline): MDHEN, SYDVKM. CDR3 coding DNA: TGTGCCAGCAGTTTAATGGGGGCTCTCTATGGCTACACCTTC. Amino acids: CASSLMGALYGYTF.

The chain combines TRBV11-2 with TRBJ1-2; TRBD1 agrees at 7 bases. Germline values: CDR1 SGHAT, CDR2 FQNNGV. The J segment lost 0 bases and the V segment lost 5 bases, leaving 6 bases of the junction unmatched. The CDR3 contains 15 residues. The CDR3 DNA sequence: TGTGCCAGCAGCGCCAGACAGGGATCTAACTATGGCTACACCTTC. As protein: CASSARQGSNYGYTF.

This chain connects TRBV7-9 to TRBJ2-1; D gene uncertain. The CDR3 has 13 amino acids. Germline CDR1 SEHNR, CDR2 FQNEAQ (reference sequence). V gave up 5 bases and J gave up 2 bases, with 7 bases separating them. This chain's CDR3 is CASSPDTYNEQFF. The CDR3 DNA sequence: TGTGCCAGCAGCCCAGATACCTACAATGAGCAGTTCTTC.

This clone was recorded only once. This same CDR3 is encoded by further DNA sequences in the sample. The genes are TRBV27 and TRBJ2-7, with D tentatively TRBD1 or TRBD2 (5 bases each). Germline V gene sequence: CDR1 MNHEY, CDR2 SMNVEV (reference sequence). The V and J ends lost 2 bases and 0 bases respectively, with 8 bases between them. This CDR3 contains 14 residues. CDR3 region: CASSLRDGSYEQYF. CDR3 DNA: TGTGCCAGCAGTTTAAGGGACGGCTCCTACGAGCAGTACTTC.

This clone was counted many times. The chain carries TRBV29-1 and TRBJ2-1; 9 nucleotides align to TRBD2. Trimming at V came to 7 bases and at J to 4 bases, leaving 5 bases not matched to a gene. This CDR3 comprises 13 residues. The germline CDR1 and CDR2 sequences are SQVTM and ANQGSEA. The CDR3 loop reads CSGASGIYNEQFF. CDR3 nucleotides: TGCAGCGGGGCTAGCGGGATTTACAATGAGCAGTTCTTC.

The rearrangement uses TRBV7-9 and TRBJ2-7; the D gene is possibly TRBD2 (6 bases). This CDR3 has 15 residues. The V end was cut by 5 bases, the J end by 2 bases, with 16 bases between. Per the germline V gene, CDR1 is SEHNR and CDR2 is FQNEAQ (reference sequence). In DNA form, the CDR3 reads TGTGCCAGCAGCCAGGCCGGGAGCTGGCCCTACGAGCAGTACTTC. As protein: CASSQAGSWPYEQYF.

The chain's CDR3 is CAWRVGGLGNTIYF. For the CDR3, the DNA is TGTGCCTGGAGGGTCGGGGGGCTGGGAAACACCATATATTTT. The V call is TRBV30, the J call TRBJ1-3; perhaps TRBD1 as D (6 bases). The CDR3 contains 14 residues. Germline V gene sequence: CDR1 GTSNPN, CDR2 SVGIG (reference sequence). V lost 3 bases and J 4 bases, leaving 13 bases between the germline ends.

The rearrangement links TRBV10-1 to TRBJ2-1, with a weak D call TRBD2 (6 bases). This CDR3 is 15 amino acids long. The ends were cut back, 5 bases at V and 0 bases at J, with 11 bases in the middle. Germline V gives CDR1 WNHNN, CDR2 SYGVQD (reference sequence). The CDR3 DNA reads TGCGCCAGCAGTCAGGACGGGAGCTCCTACAATGAGCAGTTCTTC. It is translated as CASSQDGSSYNEQFF.

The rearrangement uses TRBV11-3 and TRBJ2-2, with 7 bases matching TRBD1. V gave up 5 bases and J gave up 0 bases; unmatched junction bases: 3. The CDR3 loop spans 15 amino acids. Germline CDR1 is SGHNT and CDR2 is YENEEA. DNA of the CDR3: TGTGCCAGCAGCCCGACAGGGACGAACACCGGGGAGCTGTTTTTT. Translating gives CASSPTGTNTGELFF. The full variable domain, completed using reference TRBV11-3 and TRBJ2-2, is EAGVVQSPRYKIIEKKQPVAFWCNPISGHNTLYWYLQNLGQGPELLIRYENEEAVDDSQLPKDRFSAERLKGVDSTLKIQPAELGDSAVYLCASSPTGTNTGELFFGEGSRLTVL.

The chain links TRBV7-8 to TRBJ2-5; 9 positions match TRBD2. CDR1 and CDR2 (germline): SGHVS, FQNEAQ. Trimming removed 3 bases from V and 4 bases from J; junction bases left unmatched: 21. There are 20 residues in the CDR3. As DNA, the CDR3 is TGTGCCAGCAGCTTTTTACGCGGAAGACTAGCGGAAACTCTGCGAGAGACCCAGTACTTC. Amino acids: CASSFLRGRLAETLRETQYF.

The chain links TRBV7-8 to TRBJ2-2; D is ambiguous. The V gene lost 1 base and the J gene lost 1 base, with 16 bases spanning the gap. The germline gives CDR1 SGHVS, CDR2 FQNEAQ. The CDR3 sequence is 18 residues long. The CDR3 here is CASSLGWVGQLNTGELFF. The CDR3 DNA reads TGTGCCAGCAGCTTAGGGTGGGTCGGGCAGCTGAACACCGGGGAGCTGTTTTTT.

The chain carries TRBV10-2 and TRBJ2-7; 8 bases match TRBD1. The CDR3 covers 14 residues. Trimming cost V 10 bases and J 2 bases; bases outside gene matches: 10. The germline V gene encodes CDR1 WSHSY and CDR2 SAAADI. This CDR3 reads CATRGQGLTYEQYF. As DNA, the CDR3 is TGCGCCACCCGTGGACAGGGCCTCACCTACGAGCAGTACTTC.

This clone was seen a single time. CDR3 protein: CASTTLSAGKEQFF. Written as DNA, the CDR3 is TGTGCCAGCACTACTCTGTCTGCGGGGAAAGAGCAGTTCTTC. The chain joins TRBV27 to TRBJ2-1, with a tentative D call TRBD2 (6 bases). V was cut by 7 bases and J by 10 bases, with 20 bases left in between. From germline, CDR1 is MNHEY and CDR2 SMNVEV (reference sequence). CDR3 size: 14 residues.

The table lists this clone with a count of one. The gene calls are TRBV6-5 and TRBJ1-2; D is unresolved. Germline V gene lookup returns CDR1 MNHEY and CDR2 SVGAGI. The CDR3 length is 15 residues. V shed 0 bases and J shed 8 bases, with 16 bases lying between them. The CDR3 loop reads CASSYSDGSVSGYTF. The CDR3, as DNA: TGTGCCAGCAGTTACTCGGACGGATCGGTCTCCGGCTACACCTTC.

Here the CDR3 reads CASSLGWGTEAFF. For the CDR3, the DNA is TGTGCCAGCAGCTTAGGTTGGGGGACTGAAGCTTTCTTT. This rearrangement joins TRBV7-2 to TRBJ1-1, with a possible D match to TRBD1 (5 bases). This CDR3 has 13 amino acids. Germline CDR1 reads SGHTA; CDR2 reads FQGNSA. Trimming removed 1 base from V and 5 bases from J, with 8 bases in between.